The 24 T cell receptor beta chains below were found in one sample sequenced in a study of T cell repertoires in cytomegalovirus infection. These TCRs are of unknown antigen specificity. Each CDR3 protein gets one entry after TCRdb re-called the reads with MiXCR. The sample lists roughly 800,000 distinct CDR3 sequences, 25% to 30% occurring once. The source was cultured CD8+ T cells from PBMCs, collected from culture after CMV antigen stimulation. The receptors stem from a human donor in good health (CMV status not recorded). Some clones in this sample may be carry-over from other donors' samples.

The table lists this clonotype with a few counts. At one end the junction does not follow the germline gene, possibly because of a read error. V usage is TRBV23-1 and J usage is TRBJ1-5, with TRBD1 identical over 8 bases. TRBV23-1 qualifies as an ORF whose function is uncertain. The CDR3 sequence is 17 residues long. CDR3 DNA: TGTGCCAGCAGTCCGGACAGGGCCCGAATTAGCAATCAGCCCCAGCATTTT. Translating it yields CASSPDRARISNQPQHF.

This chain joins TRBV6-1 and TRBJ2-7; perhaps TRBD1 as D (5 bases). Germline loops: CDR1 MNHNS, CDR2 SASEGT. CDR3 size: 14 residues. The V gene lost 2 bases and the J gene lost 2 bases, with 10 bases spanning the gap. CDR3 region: CASSEKQVPYEQYV. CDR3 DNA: TGTGCCAGCAGTGAAAAACAGGTCCCCTACGAGCAGTACGTC.

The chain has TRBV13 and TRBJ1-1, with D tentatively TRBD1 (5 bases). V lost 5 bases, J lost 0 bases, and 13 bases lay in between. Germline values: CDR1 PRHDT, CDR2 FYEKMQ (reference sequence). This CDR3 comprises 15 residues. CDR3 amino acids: CASSPGPNMNTEAFF. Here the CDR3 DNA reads TGTGCCAGCAGCCCGGGACCGAACATGAACACTGAAGCTTTCTTT.

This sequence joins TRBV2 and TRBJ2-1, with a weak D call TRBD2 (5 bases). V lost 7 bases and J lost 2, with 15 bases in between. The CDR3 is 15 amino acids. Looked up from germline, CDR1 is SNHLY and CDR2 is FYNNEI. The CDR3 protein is CASTLASPPYNEQFF. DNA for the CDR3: TGTGCCAGCACCCTAGCCTCCCCTCCCTACAATGAGCAGTTCTTC.

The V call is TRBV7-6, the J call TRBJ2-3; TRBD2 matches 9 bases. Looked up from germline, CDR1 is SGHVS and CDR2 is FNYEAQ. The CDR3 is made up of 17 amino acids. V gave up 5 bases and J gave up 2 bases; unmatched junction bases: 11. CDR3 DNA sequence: TGTGCCAGCAGCCCTTATCCAAGCGGGGGGACCACAGATACGCAGTATTTT. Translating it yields CASSPYPSGGTTDTQYF.

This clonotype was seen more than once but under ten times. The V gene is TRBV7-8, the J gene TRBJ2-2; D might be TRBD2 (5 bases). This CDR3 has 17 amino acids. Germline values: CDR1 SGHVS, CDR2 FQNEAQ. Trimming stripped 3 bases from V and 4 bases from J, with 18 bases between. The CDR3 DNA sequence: TGTGCCAGCAGCTTGGATAGTCTAGCTGGTCGCACCGGGGAGCTGTTTTTT. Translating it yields CASSLDSLAGRTGELFF.

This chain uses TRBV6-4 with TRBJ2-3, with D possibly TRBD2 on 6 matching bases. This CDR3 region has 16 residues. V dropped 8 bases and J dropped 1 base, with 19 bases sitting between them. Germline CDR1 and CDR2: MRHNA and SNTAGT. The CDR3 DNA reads TGTGCCAGCCGGATGACTAGTCCGTTCGGCACAGATACGCAGTATTTT. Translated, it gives CASRMTSPFGTDTQYF.

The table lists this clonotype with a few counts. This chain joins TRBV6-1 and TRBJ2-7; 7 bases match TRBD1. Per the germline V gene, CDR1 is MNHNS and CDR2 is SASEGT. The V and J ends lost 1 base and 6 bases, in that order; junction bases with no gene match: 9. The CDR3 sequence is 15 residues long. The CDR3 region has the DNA TGTGCCAGCAGTGAAGTAGTCTTCCCAGGGGGCGAGCAGTACGTC. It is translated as CASSEVVFPGGEQYV.

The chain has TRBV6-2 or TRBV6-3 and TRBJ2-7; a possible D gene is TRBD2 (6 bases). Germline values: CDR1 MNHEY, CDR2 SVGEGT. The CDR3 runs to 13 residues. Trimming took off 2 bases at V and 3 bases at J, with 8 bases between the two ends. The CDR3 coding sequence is TGTGCCAGCAGTTACGGAGGGGACTACGAGCAGTACGTC. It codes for CASSYGGDYEQYV.

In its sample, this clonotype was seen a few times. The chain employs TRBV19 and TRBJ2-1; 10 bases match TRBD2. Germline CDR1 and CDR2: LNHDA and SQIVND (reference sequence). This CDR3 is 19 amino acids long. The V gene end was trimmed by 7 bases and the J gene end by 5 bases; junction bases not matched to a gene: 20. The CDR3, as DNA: TGTGCCAGTACTATCCCGACTAGCGGGTCCCCTTTCAGCGACAATGAGCAGTTCTTC. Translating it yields CASTIPTSGSPFSDNEQFF.

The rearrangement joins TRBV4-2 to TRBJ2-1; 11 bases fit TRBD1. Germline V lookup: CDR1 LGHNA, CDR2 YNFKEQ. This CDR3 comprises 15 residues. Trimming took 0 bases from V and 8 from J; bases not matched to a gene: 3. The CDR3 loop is CASSQEGQGGDEQFF. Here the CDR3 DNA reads TGTGCCAGCAGCCAAGAGGGACAGGGGGGGGATGAGCAGTTCTTC.

The CDR3 DNA follows: TGCAGTGCTAGAGTGGCTAGCGATAGCACAGATACGCAGTATTTT. It is translated as CSARVASDSTDTQYF. This chain uses TRBV20-1 with TRBJ2-3, with D possibly matching TRBD2 (6 bases). Germline-derived CDR1 and CDR2 are DFQATT and SNEGSKA (reference sequence). The CDR3 covers 15 residues. V was shortened by 1 base and J by 0 bases, with 11 bases between the two germline ends.

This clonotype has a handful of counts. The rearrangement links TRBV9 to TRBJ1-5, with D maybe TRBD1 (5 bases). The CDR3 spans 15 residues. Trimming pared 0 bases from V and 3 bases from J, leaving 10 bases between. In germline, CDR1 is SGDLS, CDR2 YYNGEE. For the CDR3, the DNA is TGTGCCAGCAGCGTAGGGGGGAACGCCAATCAGCCCCAGCATTTT. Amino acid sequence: CASSVGGNANQPQHF.

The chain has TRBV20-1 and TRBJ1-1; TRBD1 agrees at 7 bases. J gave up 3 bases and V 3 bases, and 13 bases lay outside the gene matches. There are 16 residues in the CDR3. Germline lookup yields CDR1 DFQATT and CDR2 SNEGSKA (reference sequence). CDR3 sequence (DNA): TGCAGTGCTAGTAAGATGGGACAGTTCATCGACACTGAAGCTTTCTTT. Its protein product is CSASKMGQFIDTEAFF.

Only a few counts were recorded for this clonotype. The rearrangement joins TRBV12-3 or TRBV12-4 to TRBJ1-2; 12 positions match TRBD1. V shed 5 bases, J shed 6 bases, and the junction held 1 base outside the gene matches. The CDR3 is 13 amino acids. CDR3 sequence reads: CASSGTGGDGYTF. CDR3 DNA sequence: TGTGCCAGCAGTGGGACAGGGGGCGATGGCTACACCTTC.

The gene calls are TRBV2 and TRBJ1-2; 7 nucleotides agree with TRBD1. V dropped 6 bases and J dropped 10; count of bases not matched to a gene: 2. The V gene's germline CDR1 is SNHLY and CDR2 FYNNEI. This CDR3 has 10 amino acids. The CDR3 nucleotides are TGTGCCAGCAGAGGGACAGTCTACACCTTC. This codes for CASRGTVYTF.

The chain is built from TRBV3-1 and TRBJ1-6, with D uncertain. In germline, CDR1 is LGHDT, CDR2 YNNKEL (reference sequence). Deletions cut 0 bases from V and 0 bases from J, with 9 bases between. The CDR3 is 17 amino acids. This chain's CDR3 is CASSQDGRSSYNSPLHF. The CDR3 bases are TGTGCCAGCAGCCAAGATGGGCGGAGCTCCTATAATTCACCCCTCCACTTT.

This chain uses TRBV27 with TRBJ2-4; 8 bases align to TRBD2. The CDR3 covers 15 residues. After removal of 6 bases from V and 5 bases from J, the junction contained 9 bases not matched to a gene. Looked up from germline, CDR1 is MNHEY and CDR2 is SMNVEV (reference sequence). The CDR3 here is CASSRGGTIQNIQYF. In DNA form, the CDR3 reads TGTGCCAGCAGCCGGGGGGGAACCATCCAAAACATTCAGTACTTC.

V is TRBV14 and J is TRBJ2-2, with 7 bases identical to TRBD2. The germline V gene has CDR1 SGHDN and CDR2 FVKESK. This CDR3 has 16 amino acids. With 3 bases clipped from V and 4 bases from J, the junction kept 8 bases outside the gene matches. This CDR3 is CASSQFKRGSTGELFF. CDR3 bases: TGTGCCAGCAGCCAGTTCAAGCGGGGATCCACCGGGGAGCTGTTTTTT.

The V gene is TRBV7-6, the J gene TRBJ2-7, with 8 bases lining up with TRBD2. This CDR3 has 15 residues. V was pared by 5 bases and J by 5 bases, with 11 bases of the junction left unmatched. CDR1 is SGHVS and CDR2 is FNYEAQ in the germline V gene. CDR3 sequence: CASSPPTGGPNEQYV. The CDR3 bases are TGTGCCAGCAGCCCACCGACGGGGGGGCCCAACGAGCAGTACGTC.

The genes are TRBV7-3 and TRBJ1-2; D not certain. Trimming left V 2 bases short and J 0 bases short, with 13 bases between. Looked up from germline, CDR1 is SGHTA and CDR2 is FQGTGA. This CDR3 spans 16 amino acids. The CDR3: CASSLGQTLANYGYTF. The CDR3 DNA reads TGTGCCAGCAGCTTAGGCCAGACCCTAGCTAACTATGGCTACACCTTC.

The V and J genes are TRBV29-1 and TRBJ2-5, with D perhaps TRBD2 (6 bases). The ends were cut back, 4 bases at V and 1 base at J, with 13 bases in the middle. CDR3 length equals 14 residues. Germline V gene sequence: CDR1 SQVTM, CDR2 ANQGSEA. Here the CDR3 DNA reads TGCAGCGTTGGATCGGGAGCCGCCCAAGAGACCCAGTACTTC. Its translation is CSVGSGAAQETQYF.

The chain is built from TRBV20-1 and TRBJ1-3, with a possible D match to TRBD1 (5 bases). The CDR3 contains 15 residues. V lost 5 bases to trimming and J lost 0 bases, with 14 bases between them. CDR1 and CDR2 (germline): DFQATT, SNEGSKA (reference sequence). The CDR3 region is CSAWHRQPSGNTIYF. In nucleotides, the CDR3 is TGCAGTGCTTGGCACCGACAGCCCTCTGGAAACACCATATATTTT.

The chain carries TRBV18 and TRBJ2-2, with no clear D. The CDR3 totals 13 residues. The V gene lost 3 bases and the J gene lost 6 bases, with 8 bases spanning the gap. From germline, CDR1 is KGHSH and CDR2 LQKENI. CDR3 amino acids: CASSPLDAGELFF. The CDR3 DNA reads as TGTGCCAGCTCACCTTTAGATGCCGGGGAGCTGTTTTTT.